These 12 T cell receptor beta chains came from one sample sequenced in a study of PD-1 blockade in classical Hodgkin lymphoma. As for time point: cycle 4 day 1 (C4D1), after less than 7 weeks of nivolumab. There was relapse after autologous stem cell transplantation in every patient, and there was variation in brentuximab vedotin exposure. Using immunoSEQ multiplex PCR, the repertoire was profiled, and TCRdb retains in-frame clones only, with some absent. The sample contains fewer than 100,000 clones, around 93% of which appear only once. The material was peripheral blood mononuclear cells (PBMCs), obtained before the fourth cycle of nivolumab. The receptors were sampled from a human donor with classical Hodgkin lymphoma.

This rearrangement joins TRBV5-1 to TRBJ1-3, with D possibly matching TRBD1 (5 bases). Germline V gene data show CDR1 as SGHRS and CDR2 as YFSETQ. Trimming removed 4 bases from V and 8 bases from J, with 16 bases in between. The CDR3 runs 14 residues. This CDR3 is CASSPGGTVYTIYF. The CDR3 DNA sequence: TGCGCCAGCAGCCCCGGTGGGACCGTATACACCATATATTTT.

J is TRBJ1-3 and V is TRBV2, with D hard to call. Between the trimmed V and J ends, which lost 1 base and 4 bases, there was a span of 8 bases. Per the germline V gene, CDR1 is SNHLY and CDR2 is FYNNEI. The length of the CDR3 is 14 residues. The CDR3 reads CASSEGRGGNTIYF. The CDR3 coding sequence is TGTGCCAGCAGTGAAGGGCGGGGAGGAAACACCATATATTTT.

V is TRBV5-6 and J is TRBJ2-5; the D is unclear. Trimming removed 0 bases from V and 2 bases from J, with 5 bases in between. The germline V gene encodes CDR1 SGHDT and CDR2 YYEEEE. This CDR3 region has 13 residues. Here the CDR3 reads CASSLEGQETQYF. DNA for the CDR3: TGTGCCAGCAGCTTGGAAGGGCAAGAGACCCAGTACTTC. The full variable domain, with the rest looked up from reference TRBV5-6 and TRBJ2-5, is DAGVTQSPTHLIKTRGQQVTLRCSPKSGHDTVSWYQQALGQGPQFIFQYYEEEERQRGNFPDRFSGHQFPNYSSELNVNALLLGDSALYLCASSLEGQETQYFGPGTRLLVL.

The genes are TRBV29-1 and TRBJ2-7; TRBD2 agrees at 12 bases. V lost 6 bases and J lost 7; bases outside the gene matches: 13. This CDR3 comprises 15 residues. Germline-derived CDR1 and CDR2 are SQVTM and ANQGSEA. In nucleotides, the CDR3 is TGCAGCGTCGGAGAGACTAGCGGGAGACCGCGGGAGCAGTACTTC. Encoded protein: CSVGETSGRPREQYF.

The chain combines TRBV11-3 with TRBJ2-5, with 9 bases aligning to TRBD2. Germline V gene data show CDR1 as SGHNT and CDR2 as YENEEA. Trimming took 0 bases from V and 2 from J; bases not matched to a gene: 4. The length of the CDR3 is 16 residues. This CDR3 reads CASSLETSGSQETQYF. DNA of the CDR3: TGTGCCAGCAGCTTAGAAACTAGCGGGTCGCAAGAGACCCAGTACTTC. Full variable domain (outside the CDR3, taken from reference TRBV11-3 and TRBJ2-5): EAGVVQSPRYKIIEKKQPVAFWCNPISGHNTLYWYLQNLGQGPELLIRYENEEAVDDSQLPKDRFSAERLKGVDSTLKIQPAELGDSAVYLCASSLETSGSQETQYFGPGTRLLVL.

The chain recombines TRBV27 with TRBJ1-1; TRBD1 is a possible D gene (5 bases). The germline CDR1 and CDR2 sequences are MNHEY and SMNVEV (reference sequence). The CDR3 is 13 residues long. Trimming took 3 bases from V and 5 from J, leaving 10 bases between them. CDR3 sequence (DNA): TGTGCCAGCAGTTTTGGGGGGAGGACTGAAGCTTTCTTT. Its translation is CASSFGGRTEAFF.

This chain joins TRBV7-4 and TRBJ1-1; D may be TRBD1 (5 bases). The CDR3 spans 14 residues. The germline gives CDR1 SGHVT, CDR2 SQSDAQ. V lost 1 base, J lost 10 bases, and 16 bases lay in between. CDR3 loop: CASSLERAHGGAFF. The CDR3 region has the DNA TGTGCCAGCAGCTTAGAGAGGGCCCATGGGGGAGCTTTCTTT.

The chain employs TRBV29-1 and TRBJ2-7, with D possibly being TRBD2 (5 bases). Germline CDR1 is SQVTM and CDR2 is ANQGSEA. V was cut by 2 bases and J by 0 bases, with 11 bases left in between. The CDR3 runs 14 residues. Here the CDR3 DNA reads TGCAGCGTTGAAAGACTACCCCCCTCCTACGAGCAGTACTTC. It specifies CSVERLPPSYEQYF.

This clone was found once. The chain is built from TRBV5-6 and TRBJ2-2; D gene uncertain. The CDR3 totals 13 residues. Looked up from germline, CDR1 is SGHDT and CDR2 is YYEEEE. V was cut by 0 bases and J by 6 bases, with 6 bases left in between. In DNA, the CDR3 is TGTGCCAGCAGCTTGGCTCTACCCGGGGAGCTGTTTTTT. Its translation is CASSLALPGELFF.

This chain connects TRBV6-1 to TRBJ2-4, with D tentatively TRBD1 or TRBD2 (6 bases each). V dropped 1 base and J dropped 1 base, with 26 bases sitting between them. Germline CDR1 is MNHNS and CDR2 is SASEGT. The CDR3 is 21 amino acids. The CDR3 region is CASSEVWFPIGGPLAKNIQYF. CDR3 nucleotides: TGTGCCAGCAGTGAAGTGTGGTTCCCTATCGGGGGCCCGCTCGCCAAAAACATTCAGTACTTC.

The chain combines TRBV28 with TRBJ1-1; unclear D gene. Looked up from germline, CDR1 is MDHEN and CDR2 is SYDVKM. This CDR3 has 11 amino acids. The V gene lost 4 bases and the J gene lost 1 base, with 1 base spanning the gap. The CDR3 reads CASSWNTEAFF. As DNA, the CDR3 is TGTGCCAGCAGTTGGAACACTGAAGCTTTCTTT.

V and J are TRBV7-9 and TRBJ1-5; 8 positions match TRBD1. The CDR3 is 14 residues long. J gave up 3 bases and V 2 bases, and 0 bases lay outside the gene matches. CDR1 and CDR2 from the germline V gene are SEHNR and FQNEAQ (reference sequence). The CDR3 region has the DNA TGTGCCAGCAGCTTACAGGGGGCCAATCAGCCCCAGCATTTT. Amino acids: CASSLQGANQPQHF.